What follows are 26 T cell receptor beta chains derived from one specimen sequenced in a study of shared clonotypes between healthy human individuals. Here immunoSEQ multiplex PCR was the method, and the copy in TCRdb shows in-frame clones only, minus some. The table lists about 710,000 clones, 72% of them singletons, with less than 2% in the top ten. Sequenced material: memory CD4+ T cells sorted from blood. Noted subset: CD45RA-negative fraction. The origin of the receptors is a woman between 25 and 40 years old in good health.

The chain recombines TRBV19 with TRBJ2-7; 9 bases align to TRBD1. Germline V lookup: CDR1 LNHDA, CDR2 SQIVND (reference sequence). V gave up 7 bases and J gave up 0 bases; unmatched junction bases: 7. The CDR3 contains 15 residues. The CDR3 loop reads CASKAGTGISYEQYF. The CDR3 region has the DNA TGTGCCAGTAAGGCCGGGACAGGGATCTCCTACGAGCAGTACTTC.

CDR3 sequence (DNA): TGTGCCAGCAGTTTATTAGGAAAACTGTTTTTT. Protein sequence: CASSLLGKLFF. The chain links TRBV28 to TRBJ1-4, with D unresolved. Germline assignment: CDR1 MDHEN and CDR2 SYDVKM. This CDR3 comprises 11 residues. Trimming pared 1 base from V and 10 bases from J, leaving 4 bases between.

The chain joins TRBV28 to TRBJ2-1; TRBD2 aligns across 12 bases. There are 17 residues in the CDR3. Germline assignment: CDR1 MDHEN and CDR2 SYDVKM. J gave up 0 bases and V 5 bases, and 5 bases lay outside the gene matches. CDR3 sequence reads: CASSTPTSGSSYNEQFF. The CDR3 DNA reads TGTGCCAGCAGTACCCCGACTAGCGGGAGCTCCTACAATGAGCAGTTCTTC.

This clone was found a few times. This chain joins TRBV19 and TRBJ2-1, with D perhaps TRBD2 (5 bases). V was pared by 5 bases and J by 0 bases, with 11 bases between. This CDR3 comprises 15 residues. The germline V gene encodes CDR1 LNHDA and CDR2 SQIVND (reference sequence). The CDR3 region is CASSGLGSSYNEQFF. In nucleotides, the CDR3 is TGTGCCAGTAGTGGACTGGGAAGCTCCTACAATGAGCAGTTCTTC.

The CDR3 sequence is CASRTTGPVLTDTQYF. The CDR3 bases are TGTGCCAGCAGAACGACCGGACCAGTCTTGACAGATACGCAGTATTTT. V is TRBV7-9 and J is TRBJ2-3, with unresolved D. Per germline, CDR1 SEHNR and CDR2 FQNEAQ (reference sequence). The ends were cut back, 6 bases at V and 3 bases at J, with 19 bases in the middle. CDR3 length equals 16 residues.

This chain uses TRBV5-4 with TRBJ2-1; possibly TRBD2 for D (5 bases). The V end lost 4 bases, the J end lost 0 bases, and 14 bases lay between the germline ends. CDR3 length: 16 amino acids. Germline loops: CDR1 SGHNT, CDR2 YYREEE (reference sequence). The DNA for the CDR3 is TGTGCCAGCAGCACCACAACTAGTGTCTCCTACAATGAGCAGTTCTTC. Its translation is CASSTTTSVSYNEQFF. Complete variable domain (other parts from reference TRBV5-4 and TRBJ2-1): ETGVTQSPTHLIKTRGQQVTLRCSSQSGHNTVSWYQQALGQGPQFIFQYYREEENGRGNFPPRFSGLQFPNYSSELNVNALELDDSALYLCASSTTTSVSYNEQFFGPGTRLTVL.

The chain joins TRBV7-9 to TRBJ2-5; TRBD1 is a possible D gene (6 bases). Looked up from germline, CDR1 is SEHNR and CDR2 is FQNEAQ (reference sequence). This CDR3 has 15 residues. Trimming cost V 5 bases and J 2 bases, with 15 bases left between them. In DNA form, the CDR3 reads TGTGCCAGCAGCCCCGACAGGCTACTTCAAGAGACCCAGTACTTC. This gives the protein CASSPDRLLQETQYF.

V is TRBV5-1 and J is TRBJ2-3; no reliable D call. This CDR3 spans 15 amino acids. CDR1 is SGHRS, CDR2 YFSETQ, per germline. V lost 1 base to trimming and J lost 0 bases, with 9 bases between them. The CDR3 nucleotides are TGCGCCAGCAGCTTGTCTGCGGCTAGCACAGATACGCAGTATTTT. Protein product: CASSLSAASTDTQYF.

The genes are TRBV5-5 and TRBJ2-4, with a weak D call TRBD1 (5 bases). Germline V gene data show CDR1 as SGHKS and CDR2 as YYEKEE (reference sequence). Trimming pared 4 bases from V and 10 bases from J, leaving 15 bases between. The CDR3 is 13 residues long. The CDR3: CASSDGHAYIQYF. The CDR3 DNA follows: TGTGCCAGCAGCGACGGACATGCTTATATTCAGTACTTC. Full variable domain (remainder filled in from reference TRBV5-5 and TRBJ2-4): DAGVTQSPTHLIKTRGQQVTLRCSPISGHKSVSWYQQVLGQGPQFIFQYYEKEERGRGNFPDRFSARQFPNYSSELNVNALLLGDSALYLCASSDGHAYIQYFGAGTRLSVL.

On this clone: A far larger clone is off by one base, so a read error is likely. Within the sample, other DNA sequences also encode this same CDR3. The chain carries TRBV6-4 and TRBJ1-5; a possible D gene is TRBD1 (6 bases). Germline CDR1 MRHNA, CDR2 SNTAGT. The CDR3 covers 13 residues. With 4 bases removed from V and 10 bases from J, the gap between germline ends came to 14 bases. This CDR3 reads CASSAGDAQPQHF. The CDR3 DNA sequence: TGTGCCAGCAGTGCAGGGGATGCTCAACCCCAGCATTTT.

CDR3 DNA sequence: TGTGCCAGCAGTTCCGGCCTACACTATGAGCAGTTCTTC. This encodes CASSSGLHYEQFF. This sequence joins TRBV28 and TRBJ2-1; D not resolved. Germline values: CDR1 MDHEN, CDR2 SYDVKM. V dropped 4 bases and J dropped 8 bases, with 12 bases sitting between them. The CDR3 loop spans 13 amino acids.

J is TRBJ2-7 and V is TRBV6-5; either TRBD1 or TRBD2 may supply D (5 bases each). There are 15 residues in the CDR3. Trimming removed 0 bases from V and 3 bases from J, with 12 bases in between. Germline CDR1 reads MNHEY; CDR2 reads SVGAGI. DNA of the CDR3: TGTGCCAGCAGTTACTCGGGACCCCGGGGCTACGAGCAGTACTTC. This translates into CASSYSGPRGYEQYF.

CDR3 nucleotide sequence: TGTGCCAGCAGTTTAGTACGATCGGCCAATGAGCAGTTCTTC. This sequence encodes CASSLVRSANEQFF. The chain links TRBV28 to TRBJ2-1, with D hard to call. The CDR3 runs 14 residues. V lost 2 bases to trimming and J lost 6 bases, with 11 bases between them. Germline loops: CDR1 MDHEN, CDR2 SYDVKM. Filled out from reference TRBV28 and TRBJ2-1, the complete variable domain reads DVKVTQSSRYLVKRTGEKVFLECVQDMDHENMFWYRQDPGLGLRLIYFSYDVKMKEKGDIPEGYSVSREKKERFSLILESASTNQTSMYLCASSLVRSANEQFFGPGTRLTVL.

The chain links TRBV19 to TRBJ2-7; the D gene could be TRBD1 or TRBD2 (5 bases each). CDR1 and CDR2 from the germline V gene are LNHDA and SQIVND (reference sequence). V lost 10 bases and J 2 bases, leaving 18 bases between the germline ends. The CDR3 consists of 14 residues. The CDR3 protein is CATQRDDGPYEQYF. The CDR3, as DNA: TGTGCCACTCAGAGGGACGACGGACCCTACGAGCAGTACTTC.

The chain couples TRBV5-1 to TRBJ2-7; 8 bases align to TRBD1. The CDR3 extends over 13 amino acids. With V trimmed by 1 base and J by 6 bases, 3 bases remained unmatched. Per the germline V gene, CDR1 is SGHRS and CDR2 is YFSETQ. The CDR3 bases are TGCGCCAGCAGCTTGCAAACAGGGGGCGAGCAGTACTTC. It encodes CASSLQTGGEQYF. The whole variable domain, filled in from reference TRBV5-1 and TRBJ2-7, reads KAGVTQTPRYLIKTRGQQVTLSCSPISGHRSVSWYQQTPGQGLQFLFEYFSETQRNKGNFPGRFSGRQFSNSRSEMNVSTLELGDSALYLCASSLQTGGEQYFGPGTRLTVT.

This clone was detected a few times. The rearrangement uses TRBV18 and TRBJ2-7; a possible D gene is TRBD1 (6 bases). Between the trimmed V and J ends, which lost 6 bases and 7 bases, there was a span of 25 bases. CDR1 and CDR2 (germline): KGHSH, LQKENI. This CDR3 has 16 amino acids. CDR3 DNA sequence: TGTGCCAGCTCGCGTGATACGGGACACCCCCGAGGGGAGCAGTACTTC. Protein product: CASSRDTGHPRGEQYF.

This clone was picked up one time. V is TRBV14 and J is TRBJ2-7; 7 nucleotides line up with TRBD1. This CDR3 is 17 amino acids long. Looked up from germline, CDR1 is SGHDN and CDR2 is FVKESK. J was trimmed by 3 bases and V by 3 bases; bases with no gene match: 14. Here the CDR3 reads CASSQRITGTAFYEQYF. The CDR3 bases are TGTGCCAGCAGCCAGAGAATTACTGGGACAGCATTCTACGAGCAGTACTTC.

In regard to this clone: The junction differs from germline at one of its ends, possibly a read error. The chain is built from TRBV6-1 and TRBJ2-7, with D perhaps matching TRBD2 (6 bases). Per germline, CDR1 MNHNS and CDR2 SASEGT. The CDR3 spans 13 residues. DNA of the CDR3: TGCGCCAGCACCTTGGACTACGGGGGCGAGCAGTACTTC. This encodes CASTLDYGGEQYF.

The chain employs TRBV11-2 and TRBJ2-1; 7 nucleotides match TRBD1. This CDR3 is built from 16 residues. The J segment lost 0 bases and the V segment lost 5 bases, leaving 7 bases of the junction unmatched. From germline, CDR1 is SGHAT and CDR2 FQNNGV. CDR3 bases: TGTGCCAGCAGCGTCAGCAGGGGGAGCTCCTACAATGAGCAGTTCTTC. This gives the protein CASSVSRGSSYNEQFF.

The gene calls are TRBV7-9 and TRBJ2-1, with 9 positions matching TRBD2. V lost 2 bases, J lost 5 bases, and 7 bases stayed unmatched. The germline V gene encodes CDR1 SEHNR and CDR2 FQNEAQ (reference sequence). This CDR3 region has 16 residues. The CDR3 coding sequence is TGTGCCAGCAGCTTATCCGCTAGCGGGATAAACAATGAGCAGTTCTTC. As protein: CASSLSASGINNEQFF.

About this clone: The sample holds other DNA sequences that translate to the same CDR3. In DNA form, the CDR3 reads TGTGCCAGCAGTGTACTAGCGGGATCACCCAATGAGCAGTTCTTC. It encodes CASSVLAGSPNEQFF. V and J are TRBV2 and TRBJ2-1, with 10 nucleotides matching TRBD2. This CDR3 region has 15 residues. J lost 6 bases, V lost 4 bases, and 6 bases had no gene match. The germline V gene has CDR1 SNHLY and CDR2 FYNNEI.

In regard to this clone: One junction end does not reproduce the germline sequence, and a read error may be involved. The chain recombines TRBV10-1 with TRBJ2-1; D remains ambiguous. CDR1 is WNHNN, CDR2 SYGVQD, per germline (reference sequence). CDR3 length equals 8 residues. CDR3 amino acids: CASNEQFF. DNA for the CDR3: TGCGCCAGCAATGAGCAGTTCTTC.

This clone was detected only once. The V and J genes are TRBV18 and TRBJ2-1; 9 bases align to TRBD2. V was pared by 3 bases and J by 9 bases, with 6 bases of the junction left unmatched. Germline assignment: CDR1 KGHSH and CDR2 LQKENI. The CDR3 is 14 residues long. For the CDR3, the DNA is TGTGCCAGCTCACCTCAGCGGGAGGCCGGTGAGCAGTTCTTC. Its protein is CASSPQREAGEQFF.

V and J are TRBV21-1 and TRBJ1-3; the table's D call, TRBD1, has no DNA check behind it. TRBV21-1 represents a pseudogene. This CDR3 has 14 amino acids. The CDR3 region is CASSRGQRGNTIYF. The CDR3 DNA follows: TGTGCCAGCAGCCGCGGACAGAGAGGAAACACCATATATTTT.

The CDR3 DNA is TGTGCCAGCAGCTCTAGGATGTGGGGTGAGCAGTTCTTC. Protein sequence: CASSSRMWGEQFF. This rearrangement joins TRBV11-3 to TRBJ2-1, with D uncertain. Germline CDR1 reads SGHNT; CDR2 reads YENEEA. This CDR3 region has 13 residues. V was shortened by 4 bases and J by 9 bases, with 13 bases between the two germline ends.

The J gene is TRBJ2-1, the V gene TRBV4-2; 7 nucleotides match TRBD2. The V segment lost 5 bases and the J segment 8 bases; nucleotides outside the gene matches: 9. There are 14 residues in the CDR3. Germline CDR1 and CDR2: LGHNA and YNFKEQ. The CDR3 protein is CASSLETSSDEQFF. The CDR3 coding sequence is TGTGCCAGCAGCTTGGAGACTAGCTCGGATGAGCAGTTCTTC.